Presented here are 11 T cell receptor beta chains from one specimen sequenced in a study of cytomegalovirus exposure and HLA in healthy donors (dated by TCRdb to the late 2010s). The library was produced with the immunoSEQ multiplex PCR assay. A mixture of 60 forward primers for TCR Vbeta segments and 13 reverse primers for TCR Jbeta segments was used in the multiplex PCR. TCRdb re-hosts the immuneACCESS table, in-frame sequences only. Its copies lack some clones; in the studies checked, an unresolved V gene accounts for under half of them, and the cause for the rest is not known. This sample lists some 99,000 clones; roughly three quarters were detected once. The ten largest clones represent 1.5% to 2.5% of the sample. The sequencing sample was made of PBMCs. These receptors were taken from a man aged 40-55 years in good health and CMV-seronegative.

The chain has TRBV9 and TRBJ2-2; perhaps TRBD2 as D (5 bases). The V gene lost 8 bases and the J gene lost 3 bases, with 8 bases spanning the gap. CDR3 length: 12 amino acids. Germline V CDR1 and CDR2: SGDLS, YYNGEE. This chain's CDR3 is CASGEYTGELFF. CDR3 nucleotide sequence: TGTGCCAGTGGGGAGTACACCGGGGAGCTGTTTTTT.

This chain uses TRBV28 with TRBJ2-7; D ambiguous. Germline lookup yields CDR1 MDHEN and CDR2 SYDVKM. Trimming removed 8 bases from V and 2 bases from J, with 7 bases in between. This CDR3 region has 11 residues. CDR3: CASGPPYEQYF. The CDR3 DNA reads as TGTGCCAGCGGGCCTCCCTACGAGCAGTACTTC.

This clone showed up just a few times. This chain connects TRBV5-5 to TRBJ2-3; 7 positions match TRBD1. Germline V lookup: CDR1 SGHKS, CDR2 YYEKEE (reference sequence). The CDR3 consists of 15 residues. J lost 0 bases, V lost 3 bases, and 4 bases had no gene match. The CDR3 DNA sequence: TGTGCCAGCAGCTGGGACAGTACTAGCACAGATACGCAGTATTTT. Translated, it gives CASSWDSTSTDTQYF.

This clone has just a few counts. This chain uses TRBV25-1 with TRBJ1-1; D not certain. Germline CDR1 MGHDK, CDR2 SYGVNS. The CDR3 consists of 13 residues. The V end was cut by 3 bases, the J end by 1 base, with 6 bases between. Here the CDR3 reads CASSEYRNTEAFF. DNA for the CDR3: TGTGCCAGCAGTGAGTACAGGAACACTGAAGCTTTCTTT.

V usage is TRBV29-1 and J usage is TRBJ1-1, with TRBD1 as a possible D gene (5 bases). This CDR3 spans 15 amino acids. From germline, CDR1 is SQVTM and CDR2 ANQGSEA. Trimming left V 4 bases short and J 5 bases short, with 20 bases between. The CDR3 here is CSVGSSDTPRTEAFF. CDR3 coding DNA: TGCAGCGTTGGTTCTTCGGACACCCCGAGAACTGAAGCTTTCTTT.

This sequence joins TRBV5-1 and TRBJ2-5; D possibly corresponds to TRBD2 (7 bases). Germline CDR1 is SGHRS and CDR2 is YFSETQ. V was cut by 0 bases and J by 11 bases, with 17 bases left in between. The CDR3 length is 14 residues. The CDR3 sequence: CASSLEGQREGQYF. The CDR3 nucleotides are TGCGCCAGCAGCTTGGAGGGACAAAGGGAGGGGCAGTACTTC.

V gene TRBV6-5 combines with J gene TRBJ1-2; D remains ambiguous. The CDR3 runs 13 residues. Looked up from germline, CDR1 is MNHEY and CDR2 is SVGAGI. The V gene lost 4 bases and the J gene lost 7 bases, with 13 bases spanning the gap. CDR3 amino acids: CASSSLVTSGYTF. The CDR3 region has the DNA TGTGCCAGCAGTTCCCTGGTTACGAGTGGCTACACCTTC.

The CDR3 protein is CASSPGESSTDTQYF. CDR3 bases: TGCGCCAGCAGCCCCGGGGAGTCTAGCACAGATACGCAGTATTTT. The chain carries TRBV5-1 and TRBJ2-3, with D tentatively TRBD2 (5 bases). Trimming took 4 bases from V and 0 from J, leaving 12 bases between them. Looked up from germline, CDR1 is SGHRS and CDR2 is YFSETQ. CDR3 length: 15 residues. The full variable domain, in which reference TRBV5-1 and TRBJ2-3 provide the parts outside the CDR3, is KAGVTQTPRYLIKTRGQQVTLSCSPISGHRSVSWYQQTPGQGLQFLFEYFSETQRNKGNFPGRFSGRQFSNSRSEMNVSTLELGDSALYLCASSPGESSTDTQYFGPGTRLTVL.

The chain joins TRBV9 to TRBJ2-5; 8 bases are a match to TRBD1. The CDR3 length is 14 residues. V dropped 3 bases and J dropped 2; count of bases not matched to a gene: 3. The germline gives CDR1 SGDLS, CDR2 YYNGEE. CDR3: CASSGGDRQETQYF. CDR3 in DNA: TGTGCCAGCAGCGGTGGGGACAGGCAAGAGACCCAGTACTTC. The variable domain in full, completed from reference TRBV9 and TRBJ2-5, reads DSGVTQTPKHLITATGQRVTLRCSPRSGDLSVYWYQQSLDQGLQFLIQYYNGEERAKGNILERFSAQQFPDLHSELNLSSLELGDSALYFCASSGGDRQETQYFGPGTRLLVL.

There are a few counts of this clone. The rearrangement links TRBV5-6 to TRBJ2-7, with D possibly matching TRBD2 (5 bases). Germline CDR1 reads SGHDT; CDR2 reads YYEEEE. This CDR3 is built from 12 residues. With 5 bases removed from V and 5 bases from J, the gap between germline ends came to 11 bases. The CDR3 here is CASSSWENEQYF. In nucleotides, the CDR3 is TGTGCCAGCAGTTCCTGGGAGAACGAGCAGTACTTC. Using reference TRBV5-6 and TRBJ2-7 for the parts outside the CDR3, the full variable domain is DAGVTQSPTHLIKTRGQQVTLRCSPKSGHDTVSWYQQALGQGPQFIFQYYEEEERQRGNFPDRFSGHQFPNYSSELNVNALLLGDSALYLCASSSWENEQYFGPGTRLTVT.

The V and J genes are TRBV28 and TRBJ1-2, with 8 nucleotides matching TRBD1. Germline V gene sequence: CDR1 MDHEN, CDR2 SYDVKM. J lost 5 bases, V lost 3 bases, and 5 bases had no gene match. CDR3 length: 14 amino acids. The DNA for the CDR3 is TGTGCCAGCAGTTTTTCGGACAGGGTTTATGGCTACACCTTC. Amino acids: CASSFSDRVYGYTF.